Listed below are T cell receptor beta chains from one sample, sequenced in a study of graft-versus-host responses after intestinal transplantation. Sequencing used immunoSEQ multiplex PCR; TCRdb keeps in-frame clones, though not all of them. The table includes some 15,000 clones, approximately 82% detected once. This specimen was ileum tissue, taken 17 days after transplant. These receptors were taken from a human patient who received an intestinal transplant, so some T cells may come from the graft donor. CDR3s include the opening cysteine and the closing phenylalanine or tryptophan. Fields, in order: J gene, clone size, V gene, D gene, CDR3 protein, CDR3 DNA. A D gene is named only where the DNA matches it firmly. Not every row has a clone size; where given, it reads once, few, many or a size class.

TRBJ2-3,-,TRBV28,TRBD1,CASSSGQGLTDTQYF,TGTGCCAGCAGCTCGGGACAGGGACTCACAGATACGCAGTATTTT
TRBJ1-4,-,TRBV19,TRBD1,CASGQGSEKLFF,TGTGCCAGTGGACAGGGTTCTGAAAAACTGTTTTTT
TRBJ2-1,-,TRBV28,-,CASSLDSRSYNEQFF,TGTGCCAGCAGTTTGGACAGCCGCTCCTACAATGAGCAGTTCTTC
TRBJ1-1,-,TRBV19,-,CAQGSTEAFF,TGTGCCCAGGGAAGCACTGAAGCTTTCTTT
TRBJ2-7,-,TRBV29-1,-,CSAAGTFYEQYF,TGCAGCGCGGCCGGGACTTTCTACGAGCAGTACTTC
TRBJ2-3,-,TRBV27,-,CASSLRPTTFTQYF,TGTGCCAGCAGTTTAAGGCCGACGACTTTTACGCAGTATTTT
TRBJ2-1,-,TRBV5-1,TRBD2,CASSPYERGAYNEQFF,TGCGCCAGCAGCCCCTACGAGCGGGGGGCCTACAATGAGCAGTTCTTC
TRBJ2-1,-,TRBV7-9,TRBD2,CASSWTSGRVDEQFF,TGTGCCAGCAGCTGGACTAGCGGGAGGGTAGATGAGCAGTTCTTC
TRBJ1-3,-,TRBV28,-,CASSAGGTGNTIYF,TGTGCCAGCAGTGCGGGCGGGACTGGAAACACCATATATTTT
TRBJ2-7,-,TRBV18,-,CASSPVTGPYEQYF,TGTGCCAGCTCACCAGTGACAGGCCCCTACGAGCAGTACTTC
TRBJ2-7,-,TRBV5-1,-,CASSLEGNLYEQYF,TGCGCCAGCAGCTTGGAGGGAAACTTGTACGAGCAGTACTTC
TRBJ2-7,-,TRBV7-3,-,CASSLNPGAIYEQYF,TGTGCCAGCAGCTTAAACCCAGGGGCTATCTACGAGCAGTACTTC
TRBJ1-2,-,TRBV5-4,TRBD1,CASSLSRDRGFYGYTF,TGTGCCAGCAGCTTGTCCCGGGACAGGGGATTCTATGGCTACACCTTC
TRBJ1-2,-,TRBV30,-,CAWGYRDPNYGYTF,TGTGCCTGGGGGTACAGAGATCCTAACTATGGCTACACCTTC
TRBJ1-2,-,TRBV9,-,CASSVEVTLPSNGYTF,TGTGCCAGCAGCGTAGAAGTCACTCTTCCCTCCAATGGCTACACCTTC
TRBJ2-2,-,TRBV7-9,-,CASSLALFGELFF,TGTGCCAGCAGCTTAGCGTTGTTCGGGGAGCTGTTTTTT
TRBJ1-4,-,TRBV5-1,-,CASSLAPNEKLFF,TGCGCCAGCAGCTTGGCCCCTAATGAAAAACTGTTTTTT
TRBJ2-1,-,TRBV10-2,-,CASSRNLGSYNEQFF,TGCGCCAGCAGTAGGAACCTAGGCTCCTACAATGAGCAGTTCTTC
TRBJ2-1,once,TRBV9,-,CASAQGRTADSYNEQFF,TGTGCCAGCGCTCAGGGGCGGACTGCCGACTCCTACAATGAGCAGTTCTTC